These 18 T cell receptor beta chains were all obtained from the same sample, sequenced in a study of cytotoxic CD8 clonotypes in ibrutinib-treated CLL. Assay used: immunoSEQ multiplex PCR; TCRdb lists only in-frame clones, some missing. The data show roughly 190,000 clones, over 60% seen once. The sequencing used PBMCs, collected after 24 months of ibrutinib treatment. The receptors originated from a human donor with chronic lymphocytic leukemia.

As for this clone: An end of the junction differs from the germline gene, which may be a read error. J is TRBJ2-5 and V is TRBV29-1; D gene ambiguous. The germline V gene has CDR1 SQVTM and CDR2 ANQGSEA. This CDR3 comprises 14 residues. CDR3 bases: TGCAGCGTTAGGCTGGGTTCAATTCAAGGGACCCAGTACTTC. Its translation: CSVRLGSIQGTQYF.

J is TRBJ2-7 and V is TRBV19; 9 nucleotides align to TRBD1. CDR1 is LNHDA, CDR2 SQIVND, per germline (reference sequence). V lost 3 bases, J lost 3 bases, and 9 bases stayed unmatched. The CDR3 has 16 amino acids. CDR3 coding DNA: TGTGCCAGTAGTATCTTACAGGGGGCGCGGATCTACGAGCAGTACTTC. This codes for CASSILQGARIYEQYF.

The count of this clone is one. The CDR3 bases are TGTGCCAGCAGCTTATTTGGGGGCTTTGACACCGGGGAGCTGTTTTTT. Its translation is CASSLFGGFDTGELFF. The chain combines TRBV7-6 with TRBJ2-2; D perhaps matches TRBD1 (6 bases). The CDR3 extends over 16 amino acids. Germline V lookup: CDR1 SGHVS, CDR2 FNYEAQ. The V end lost 2 bases, the J end lost 3 bases, and 13 bases lay between the germline ends.

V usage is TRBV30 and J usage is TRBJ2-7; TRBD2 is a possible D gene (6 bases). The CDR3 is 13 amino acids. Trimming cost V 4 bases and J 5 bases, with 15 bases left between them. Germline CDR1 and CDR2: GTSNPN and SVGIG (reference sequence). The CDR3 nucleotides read TGTGCCTGGAAAGCTAGCGTAATCCACGAGCAGTACTTC. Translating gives CAWKASVIHEQYF.

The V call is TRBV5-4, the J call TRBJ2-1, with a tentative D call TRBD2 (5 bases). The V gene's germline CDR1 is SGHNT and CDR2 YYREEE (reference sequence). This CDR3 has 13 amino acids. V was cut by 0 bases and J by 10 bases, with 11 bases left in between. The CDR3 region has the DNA TGTGCCAGCAGCTTGGCCTTTACGGGAGAGCAGTTCTTC. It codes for CASSLAFTGEQFF.

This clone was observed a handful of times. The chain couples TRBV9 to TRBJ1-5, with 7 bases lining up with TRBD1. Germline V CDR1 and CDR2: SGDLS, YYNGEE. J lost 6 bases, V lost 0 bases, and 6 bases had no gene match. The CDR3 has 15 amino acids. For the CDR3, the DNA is TGTGCCAGCAGCGTAGACTGGACAGGTGCTCAGCCCCAGCATTTT. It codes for CASSVDWTGAQPQHF.

The CDR3 region has the DNA TGTGCCAGCAGTTTATCCCTGGTGAGCTCCTACAATGAGCAGTTCTTC. Its protein product is CASSLSLVSSYNEQFF. The chain combines TRBV27 with TRBJ2-1; the D is unclear. V dropped 0 bases and J dropped 0 bases, with 9 bases sitting between them. The CDR3 consists of 16 residues. Germline V gene data show CDR1 as MNHEY and CDR2 as SMNVEV (reference sequence).

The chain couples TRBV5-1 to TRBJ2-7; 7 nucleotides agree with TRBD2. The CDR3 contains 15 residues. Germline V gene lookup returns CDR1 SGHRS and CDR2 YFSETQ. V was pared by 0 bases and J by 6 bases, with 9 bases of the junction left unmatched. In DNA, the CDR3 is TGCGCCAGCAGCTTGGAGCCTAGCGGACTCGCCGAGCAGTACTTC. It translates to CASSLEPSGLAEQYF.

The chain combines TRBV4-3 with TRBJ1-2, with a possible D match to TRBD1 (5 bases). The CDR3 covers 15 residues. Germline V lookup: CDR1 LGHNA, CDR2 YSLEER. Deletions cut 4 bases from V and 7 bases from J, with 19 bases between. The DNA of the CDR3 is TGCGCCAGCAGCCCCACAACCCCCGGGGGATCTGGCTACACCTTC. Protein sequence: CASSPTTPGGSGYTF.

CDR3 protein: CASSSRGRPNTEAFF. The CDR3 nucleotides are TGTGCCAGCAGTTCCCGGGGTAGGCCGAACACTGAAGCTTTCTTT. This sequence joins TRBV28 and TRBJ1-1; D unresolved. Deletions cut 4 bases from V and 1 base from J, with 13 bases between. The CDR3 runs 15 residues. CDR1 and CDR2 (germline): MDHEN, SYDVKM.

The CDR3 sequence is CASRGQGASNQPQHF. CDR3 coding DNA: TGTGCCAGCAGGGGACAGGGGGCTAGCAATCAGCCCCAGCATTTT. The genes are TRBV2 and TRBJ1-5; 12 nucleotides align to TRBD1. The V gene end was trimmed by 6 bases and the J gene end by 0 bases; junction bases not matched to a gene: 0. The CDR3 covers 15 residues. Germline V lookup: CDR1 SNHLY, CDR2 FYNNEI.

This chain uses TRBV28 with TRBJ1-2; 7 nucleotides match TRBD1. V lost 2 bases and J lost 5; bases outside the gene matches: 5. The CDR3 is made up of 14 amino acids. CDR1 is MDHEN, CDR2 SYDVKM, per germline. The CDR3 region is CASSLGQATYGYTF. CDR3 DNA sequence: TGTGCCAGCAGTTTAGGACAGGCAACATATGGCTACACCTTC.

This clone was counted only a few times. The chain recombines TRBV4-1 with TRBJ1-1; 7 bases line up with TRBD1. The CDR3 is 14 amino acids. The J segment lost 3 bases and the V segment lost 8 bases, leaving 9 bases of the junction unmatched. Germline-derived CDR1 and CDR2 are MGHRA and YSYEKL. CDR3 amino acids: CASSRDRDYTEAFF. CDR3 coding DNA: TGCGCCAGCTCACGAGACAGGGATTACACTGAAGCTTTCTTT.

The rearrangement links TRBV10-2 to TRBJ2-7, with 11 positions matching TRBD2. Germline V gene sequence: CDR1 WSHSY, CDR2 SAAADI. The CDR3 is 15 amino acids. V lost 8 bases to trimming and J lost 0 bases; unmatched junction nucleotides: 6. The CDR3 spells CASWGTSGSSYEQYF. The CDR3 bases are TGCGCCAGCTGGGGGACTAGCGGTAGCTCCTACGAGCAGTACTTC.

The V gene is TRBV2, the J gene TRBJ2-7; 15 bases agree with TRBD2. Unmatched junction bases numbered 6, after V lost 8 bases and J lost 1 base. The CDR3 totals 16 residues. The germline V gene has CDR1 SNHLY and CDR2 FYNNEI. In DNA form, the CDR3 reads TGTGCCAGCGGGAGGGGACTAGCGGGAGGTTCCTACGAGCAGTACTTC. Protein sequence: CASGRGLAGGSYEQYF.

CDR3 in amino acids: CASSIPPGQGRTEAFF. In nucleotides, the CDR3 is TGTGCCAGTAGTATACCCCCAGGACAGGGGAGGACTGAAGCTTTCTTT. This chain links TRBV19 with TRBJ1-1; TRBD1 aligns across 9 bases. CDR1 is LNHDA, CDR2 SQIVND, per germline (reference sequence). This CDR3 contains 16 residues. V was pared by 2 bases and J by 5 bases, with 9 bases of the junction left unmatched.

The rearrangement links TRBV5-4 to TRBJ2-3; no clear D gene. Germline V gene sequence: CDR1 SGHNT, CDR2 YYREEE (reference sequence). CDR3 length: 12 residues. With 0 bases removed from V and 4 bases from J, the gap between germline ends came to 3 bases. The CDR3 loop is CASSLVPDTQYF. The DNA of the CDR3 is TGTGCCAGCAGCTTGGTCCCAGATACGCAGTATTTT.

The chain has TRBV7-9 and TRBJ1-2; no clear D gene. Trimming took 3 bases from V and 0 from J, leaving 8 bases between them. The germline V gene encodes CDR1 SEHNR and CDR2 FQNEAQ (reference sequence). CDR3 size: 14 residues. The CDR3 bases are TGTGCCAGCAGCTTTGGCAGTACTAACTATGGCTACACCTTC. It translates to CASSFGSTNYGYTF.